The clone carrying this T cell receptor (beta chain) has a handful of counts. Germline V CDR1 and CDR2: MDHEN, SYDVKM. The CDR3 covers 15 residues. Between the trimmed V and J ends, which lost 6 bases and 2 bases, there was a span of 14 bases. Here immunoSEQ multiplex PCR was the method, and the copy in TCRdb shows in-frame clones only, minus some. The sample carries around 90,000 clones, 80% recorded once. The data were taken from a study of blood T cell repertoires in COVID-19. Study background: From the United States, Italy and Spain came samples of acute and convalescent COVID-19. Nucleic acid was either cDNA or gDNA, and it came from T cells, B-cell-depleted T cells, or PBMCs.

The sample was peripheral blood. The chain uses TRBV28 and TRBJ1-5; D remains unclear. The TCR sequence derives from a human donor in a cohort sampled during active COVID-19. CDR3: CASRLPPPGNQPQHF. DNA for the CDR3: TGTGCCAGCAGGTTGCCCCCGCCAGGCAATCAGCCCCAGCATTTT. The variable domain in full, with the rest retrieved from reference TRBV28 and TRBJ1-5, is DVKVTQSSRYLVKRTGEKVFLECVQDMDHENMFWYRQDPGLGLRLIYFSYDVKMKEKGDIPEGYSVSREKKERFSLILESASTNQTSMYLCASRLPPPGNQPQHFGDGTRLSIL.